This TCR beta chain was captured in a study of tumor-infiltrating lymphocytes in localized non-small cell lung cancer. For the study at large: Several tumor histologies, both smoking statuses, and some post-neoadjuvant chemotherapy samples were included. From each patient, both tumor and uninvolved lung, non-adjacent to tumor, were sampled.

This clone is medium-sized in the sample. The antigen remains unidentified. Study results and caveats: Only some patients had TCR sequencing, depending on available tissue.

Profiled with immunoSEQ multiplex PCR; TCRdb holds only in-frame clones, not every one. The sample holds around 15,000 clones, around 81% seen once. V shed 5 bases and J 4 bases; nucleotides not matched to a gene: 5. CDR1 and CDR2 (germline): MNHEY, SMNVEV (reference sequence). CDR3 length: 14 amino acids. Sequencing used uninvolved lung tissue not adjacent to the tumor. The sequence was obtained from a human donor with non-small cell lung cancer. The rearrangement joins TRBV27 to TRBJ1-1; TRBD1 aligns across 9 bases. The CDR3 DNA follows: TGTGCCAGCAGTGCCAGGACAGGGGTCACTGAAGCTTTCTTT. Amino acids: CASSARTGVTEAFF.